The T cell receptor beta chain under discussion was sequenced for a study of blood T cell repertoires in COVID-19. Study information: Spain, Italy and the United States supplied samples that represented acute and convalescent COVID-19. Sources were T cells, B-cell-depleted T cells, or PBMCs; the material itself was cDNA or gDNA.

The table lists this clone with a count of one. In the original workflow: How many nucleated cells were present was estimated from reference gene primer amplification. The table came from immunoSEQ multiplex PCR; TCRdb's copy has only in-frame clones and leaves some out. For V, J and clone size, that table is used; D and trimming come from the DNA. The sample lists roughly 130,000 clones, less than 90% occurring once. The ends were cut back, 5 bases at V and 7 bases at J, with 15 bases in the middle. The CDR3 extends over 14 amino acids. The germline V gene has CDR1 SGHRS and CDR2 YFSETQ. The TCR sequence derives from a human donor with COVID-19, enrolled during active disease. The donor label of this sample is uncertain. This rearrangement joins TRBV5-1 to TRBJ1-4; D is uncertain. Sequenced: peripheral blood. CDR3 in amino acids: CASSHERIGEKLFF. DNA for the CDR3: TGCGCCAGCAGTCACGAGAGAATTGGTGAAAAACTGTTTTTT.